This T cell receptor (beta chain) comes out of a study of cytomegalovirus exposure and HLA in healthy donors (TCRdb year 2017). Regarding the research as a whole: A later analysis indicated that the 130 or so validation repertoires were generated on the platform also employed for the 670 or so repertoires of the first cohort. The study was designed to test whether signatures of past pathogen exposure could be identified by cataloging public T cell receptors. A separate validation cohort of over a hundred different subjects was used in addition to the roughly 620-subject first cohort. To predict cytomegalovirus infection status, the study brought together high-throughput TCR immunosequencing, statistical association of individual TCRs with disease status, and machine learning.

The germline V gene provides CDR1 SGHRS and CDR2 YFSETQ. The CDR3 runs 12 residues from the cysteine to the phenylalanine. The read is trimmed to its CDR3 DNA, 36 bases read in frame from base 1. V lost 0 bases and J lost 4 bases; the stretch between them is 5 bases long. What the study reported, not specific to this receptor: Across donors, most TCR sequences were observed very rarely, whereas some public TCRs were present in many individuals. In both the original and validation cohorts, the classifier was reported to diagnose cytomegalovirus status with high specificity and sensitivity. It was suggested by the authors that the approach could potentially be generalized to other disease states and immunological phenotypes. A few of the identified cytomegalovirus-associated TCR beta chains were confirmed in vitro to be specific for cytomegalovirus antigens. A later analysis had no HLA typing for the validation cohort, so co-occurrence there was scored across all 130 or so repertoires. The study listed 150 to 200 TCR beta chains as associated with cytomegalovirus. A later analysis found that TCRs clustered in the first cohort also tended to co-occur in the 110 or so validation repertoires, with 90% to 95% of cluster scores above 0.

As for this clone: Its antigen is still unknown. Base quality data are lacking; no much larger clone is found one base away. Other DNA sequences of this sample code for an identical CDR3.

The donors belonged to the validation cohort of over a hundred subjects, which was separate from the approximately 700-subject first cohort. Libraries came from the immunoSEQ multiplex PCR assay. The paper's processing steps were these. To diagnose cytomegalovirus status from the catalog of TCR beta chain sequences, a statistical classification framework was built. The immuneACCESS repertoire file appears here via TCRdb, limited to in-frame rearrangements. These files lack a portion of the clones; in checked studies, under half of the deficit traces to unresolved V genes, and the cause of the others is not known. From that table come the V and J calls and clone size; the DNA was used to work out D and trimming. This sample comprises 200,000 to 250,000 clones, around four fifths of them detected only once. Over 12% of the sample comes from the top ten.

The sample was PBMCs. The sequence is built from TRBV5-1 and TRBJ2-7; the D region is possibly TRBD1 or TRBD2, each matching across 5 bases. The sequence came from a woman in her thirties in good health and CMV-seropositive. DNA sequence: TGCGCCAGCAGCTTGGGGGGGTACGAGCAGTACTTC. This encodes CASSLGGYEQYF.